This record covers a single T cell receptor beta chain. The record originates from a study of control samples from healthy donors and cancer patients. Per germline, CDR1 LNHDA and CDR2 SQIVND (reference sequence). CDR3 length equals 14 residues. Trimming pared 3 bases from V and 7 bases from J, leaving 10 bases between. The method was immunoSEQ multiplex PCR; TCRdb's version includes in-frame clones alone and lacks a portion of them. The table has 100,000 to 150,000 clones, more than 80% seen once; the top ten hold 2% to 3%. Sequenced: blood. The TCR was taken from a man in his late teens or twenties in good health. The chain is built from TRBV19 and TRBJ1-6; D unclear. CDR3 sequence (DNA): TGTGCCAGTAGTATCTTGCATGGGAATTCACCCCTCCACTTT. Translated: CASSILHGNSPLHF.